These T cell receptor beta chains were read from a single sample in a study of molecular identifiers for immune sequencing clone quantification. Via MiXCR, TCRdb re-called the PCR reads, giving one row per CDR3 protein. The repertoire includes over 600,000 distinct CDR3 sequences, 15% to 20% of them detected once, and around 0.9% sits in the top ten. Input material: naive CD8+ T cells from blood, with Jurkat cell RNA spiked in. The receptors were sampled from a human donor in good health. Some libraries in this study had Jurkat cell RNA spiked in. CDR3s include the opening cysteine and the closing phenylalanine or tryptophan. Each record gives: V gene, clone size, D gene, J gene, CDR3 protein, CDR3 DNA. D genes are given only for firm matches. Size is stated for part of the rows, as once, few or many counts, or as a class when the clone is expanded.

v_call: TRBV7-9
clone_size: few
d_call: NA
j_call: TRBJ2-1
cdr3_aa: CACSLTSSHNEQFF
cdr3_nt: TGTGCCTGCAGCTTAACTAGCAGCCACAATGAGCAGTTCTTC

v_call: TRBV7-9
clone_size: NA
d_call: NA
j_call: TRBJ1-1
cdr3_aa: CASSLEGGSRRGVPEAFF
cdr3_nt: TGTGCCAGCAGCTTAGAGGGGGGGAGCCGCAGGGGAGTGCCTGAAGCTTTCTTT

v_call: TRBV29-1
clone_size: many
d_call: TRBD2
j_call: TRBJ2-3
cdr3_aa: CSVEPTASGTDTQYF
cdr3_nt: TGCAGCGTTGAACCCACGGCTAGCGGGACAGATACGCAGTATTTT

v_call: TRBV7-9
clone_size: NA
d_call: NA
j_call: TRBJ1-5
cdr3_aa: CAGSEGGPGQPQHF
cdr3_nt: TGTGCCGGCAGCGAGGGGGGTCCGGGACAGCCCCAGCATTTT

v_call: TRBV6-5
clone_size: many
d_call: NA
j_call: TRBJ1-1
cdr3_aa: CASSYGQEAFF
cdr3_nt: TGTGCCAGCAGTTACGGGCAGGAAGCTTTCTTT

v_call: TRBV30
clone_size: many
d_call: NA
j_call: TRBJ2-1
cdr3_aa: CAWSEGSHEQFF
cdr3_nt: TGTGCCTGGAGTGAGGGGTCCCATGAGCAGTTCTTC

v_call: TRBV7-9
clone_size: many
d_call: TRBD1
j_call: TRBJ1-4
cdr3_aa: CASSLGTGNEKLFF
cdr3_nt: TGTGCCAGCAGCTTGGGGACAGGGAACGAAAAACTGTTTTTT

v_call: TRBV30
clone_size: many
d_call: TRBD2
j_call: TRBJ2-1
cdr3_aa: CAWSVGLAGGRQFF
cdr3_nt: TGTGCCTGGAGTGTTGGACTAGCGGGAGGACGGCAGTTCTTC

v_call: TRBV7-9
clone_size: many
d_call: TRBD2
j_call: TRBJ2-3
cdr3_aa: CASSSGLAGETTDTQYF
cdr3_nt: TGTGCCAGCAGCTCGGGACTAGCGGGGGAGACCACAGATACGCAGTATTTT

v_call: TRBV11-1
clone_size: NA
d_call: TRBD2
j_call: TRBJ2-1
cdr3_aa: CASSLASGGYNEQFF
cdr3_nt: TGTGCCAGCAGCTTAGCAAGCGGGGGCTACAATGAGCAGTTCTTC

v_call: TRBV19
clone_size: NA
d_call: TRBD1
j_call: TRBJ2-1
cdr3_aa: CASSIEDRGHNEQFF
cdr3_nt: TGTGCCAGCTCTATAGAGGACAGGGGCCACAATGAGCAGTTCTTC

v_call: TRBV20-1
clone_size: NA
d_call: TRBD2
j_call: TRBJ2-1
cdr3_aa: CSASASGLEDYNKQFF
cdr3_nt: TGCAGTGCTAGTGCTAGCGGTCTGGAGGATTACAATAAGCAGTTCTTC

v_call: TRBV13
clone_size: many
d_call: NA
j_call: TRBJ2-2
cdr3_aa: CASNENTGELFF
cdr3_nt: TGTGCCAGCAACGAGAACACCGGGGAGCTGTTTTTT

v_call: TRBV18
clone_size: many
d_call: TRBD1
j_call: TRBJ1-4
cdr3_aa: CASSRLTGREKLFF
cdr3_nt: TGTGCCAGCTCACGACTGACAGGGCGCGAAAAACTGTTTTTT

v_call: TRBV7-9
clone_size: few
d_call: TRBD1
j_call: TRBJ2-1
cdr3_aa: CASSSRDRNTRSSYNEQFF
cdr3_nt: TGTGCCAGCAGCTCCCGGGACAGGAACACCAGGAGCTCCTACAATGAGCAGTTCTTC